This passage covers 9 T cell receptor beta chains from one sample sequenced in a study of molecular identifiers for immune sequencing clone quantification. MiXCR, applied by TCRdb to the PCR reads, yields one record per CDR3 protein. The sample carries approximately 500,000 distinct CDR3 sequences, 25% recorded once. Input material: naive CD8+ T cells from blood, with Jurkat cell RNA spiked in. Subset reported: FACS-sorted CD8+CD4-CCR7+CD45RA+ naive T cells. These receptors were taken from a human donor in good health. Some libraries in this study had Jurkat cell RNA spiked in.

This chain uses TRBV12-3 or TRBV12-4 with TRBJ2-7, with D possibly TRBD1 on 7 matching bases. The V and J ends lost 7 bases and 5 bases respectively, with 12 bases between them. This CDR3 is built from 12 residues. CDR3 region: CASNQGGDEQYF. CDR3 in DNA: TGTGCCAGCAATCAGGGGGGCGACGAGCAGTACTTC.

Regarding this clonotype: The conserved closing phenylalanine or tryptophan is absent in this CDR3, likely reflecting a read error. The chain has TRBV13 and TRBJ2-2, with TRBD2 as a possible D gene (5 bases). CDR1 and CDR2 (germline): PRHDT, FYEKMQ (reference sequence). This CDR3 region has 15 residues. Trimming left V 5 bases short and J 4 bases short, with 14 bases between. CDR3 sequence reads: CASSPERASTGELFS. The CDR3 DNA reads TGTGCCAGCAGCCCTGAGAGGGCTAGCACCGGGGAGCTGTTTTCT.

This clonotype came up once. The genes are TRBV6-2 or TRBV6-3 and TRBJ2-7; 9 nucleotides align to TRBD2. The ends lost 1 base at V and 0 bases at J; junction bases unmatched: 4. The CDR3 has 16 amino acids. Germline V gene sequence: CDR1 MNHEY, CDR2 SVGEGT. As DNA, the CDR3 is TGTGCCAGCAGTTACTGGACTAGCGACAGCTCCTACGAGCAGTACTTC. It codes for CASSYWTSDSSYEQYF.

This clonotype was recorded a few times. V usage is TRBV5-6 and J usage is TRBJ1-5; a possible D gene is TRBD1 (5 bases). V was shortened by 0 bases and J by 4 bases, with 14 bases between the two germline ends. Germline values: CDR1 SGHDT, CDR2 YYEEEE. The CDR3 contains 16 residues. The CDR3 sequence: CASSLGGSGGNQPQHF. The CDR3 nucleotides read TGTGCCAGCAGCTTGGGGGGGTCGGGTGGGAATCAGCCCCAGCATTTT. Looking up the rest from reference TRBV5-6 and TRBJ1-5 gives the full variable domain: DAGVTQSPTHLIKTRGQQVTLRCSPKSGHDTVSWYQQALGQGPQFIFQYYEEEERQRGNFPDRFSGHQFPNYSSELNVNALLLGDSALYLCASSLGGSGGNQPQHFGDGTRLSIL.

This clonotype has more than one count but fewer than ten. The chain joins TRBV6-2 or TRBV6-3 to TRBJ2-2, with 8 bases lining up with TRBD2. With 10 bases clipped from V and 3 bases from J, the junction kept 13 bases outside the gene matches. CDR3 length equals 16 residues. CDR1 is MNHEY and CDR2 is SVGEGT in the germline V gene. Written as DNA, the CDR3 is TGTGCCACCTCATTTTCCGGGACTAGGGACACCGGGGAGCTGTTTTTT. Protein: CATSFSGTRDTGELFF.

This clonotype showed up just a few times. The rearrangement links TRBV14 to TRBJ2-5; D not certain. The CDR3 consists of 16 residues. V lost 0 bases and J lost 6, with 17 bases in between. The germline CDR1 and CDR2 sequences are SGHDN and FVKESK. This chain's CDR3 is CASSQDRSARKQTQYF. In nucleotides, the CDR3 is TGTGCCAGCAGCCAAGATCGCTCGGCCCGTAAACAGACCCAGTACTTC.

The chain couples TRBV14 to TRBJ1-6, with 8 positions matching TRBD1. V was pared by 3 bases and J by 3 bases, with 10 bases of the junction left unmatched. CDR1 and CDR2 (germline): SGHDN, FVKESK. The CDR3 contains 18 residues. The CDR3 is CASSHEAGGAFYNSPLHF. CDR3 coding DNA: TGTGCCAGCAGCCATGAGGCAGGGGGCGCTTTCTATAATTCACCCCTCCACTTT.

This chain uses TRBV6-5 with TRBJ1-4, with D hard to call. CDR3 size: 14 residues. The V end lost 0 bases, the J end lost 5 bases, and 7 bases lay between the germline ends. Germline V gene sequence: CDR1 MNHEY, CDR2 SVGAGI. The CDR3 reads CASSYSSGNEKLFF. The CDR3 DNA reads TGTGCCAGCAGTTACTCCTCCGGAAATGAAAAACTGTTTTTT.

V and J are TRBV11-3 and TRBJ2-1; unclear D gene. V lost 1 base and J 9 bases, leaving 7 bases between the germline ends. The CDR3 is made up of 12 amino acids. Germline-derived CDR1 and CDR2 are SGHNT and YENEEA. CDR3 in amino acids: CASSLVQTEQFF. The CDR3 DNA follows: TGTGCCAGCAGCTTAGTCCAGACTGAGCAGTTCTTC.